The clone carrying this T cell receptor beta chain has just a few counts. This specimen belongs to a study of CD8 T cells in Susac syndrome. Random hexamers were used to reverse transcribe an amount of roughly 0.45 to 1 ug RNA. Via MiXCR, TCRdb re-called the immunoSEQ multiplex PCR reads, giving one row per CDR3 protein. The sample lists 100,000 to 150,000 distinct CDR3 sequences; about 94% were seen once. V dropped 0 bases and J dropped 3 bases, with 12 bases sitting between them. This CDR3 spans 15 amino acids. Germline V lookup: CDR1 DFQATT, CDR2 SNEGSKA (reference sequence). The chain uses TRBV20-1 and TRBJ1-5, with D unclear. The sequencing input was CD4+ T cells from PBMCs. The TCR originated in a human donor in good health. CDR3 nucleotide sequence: TGCAGTGCTAGAGATACGGCAGGTAACAATCAGCCCCAGCATTTT. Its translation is CSARDTAGNNQPQHF.